These T cell receptor beta chains were read from a single sample in a study of Ad26.COV2.S vaccination and SARS-CoV-2 variants. Profiling relied on immunoSEQ multiplex PCR, and the TCRdb table lists in-frame clones only, not all of them. The sample has 430,000 or so clones, approximately 89% seen once. The source was peripheral blood, collected in a trial of Ad26.COV2.S vaccine versus placebo. The receptors were sampled from a person aged 18-65 years who received the Ad26.COV2.S COVID-19 vaccine or a placebo. Each CDR3 is given with its conserved first and last residue. A D gene is named only where the DNA matches it firmly.

D gene: -
J gene: TRBJ2-5
V gene: TRBV5-6
CDR3 protein: CASSFTQQETQYF

D gene: TRBD2
J gene: TRBJ2-3
V gene: TRBV6-5
CDR3 protein: CASSYYAGGSTDTQYF

D gene: -
J gene: TRBJ2-7
V gene: TRBV10-3
CDR3 protein: CAISTDTRDSYEQYF

D gene: TRBD1
J gene: TRBJ1-1
V gene: TRBV9
CDR3 protein: CASSVDLGTANTEAFF

D gene: -
J gene: TRBJ1-4
V gene: TRBV4-1
CDR3 protein: CASSQILTATNEKLFF

D gene: -
J gene: TRBJ2-1
V gene: TRBV12-2
CDR3 protein: CASRRRDRGPDEQFF

D gene: TRBD1
J gene: TRBJ2-1
V gene: TRBV3-1/TRBV3-2
CDR3 protein: CASSEGQGTYNEQFF

D gene: -
J gene: TRBJ2-1
V gene: TRBV4-3
CDR3 protein: CASSLLAPTNEQFF

D gene: -
J gene: TRBJ2-3
V gene: TRBV29-1
CDR3 protein: CSTPSRDFQYTDTQYF

D gene: -
J gene: TRBJ1-6
V gene: TRBV6-5
CDR3 protein: CASSFSTGNTPLHF

D gene: -
J gene: TRBJ2-5
V gene: TRBV24-1
CDR3 protein: CATSEQGPGETQYF

D gene: -
J gene: TRBJ2-3
V gene: TRBV28
CDR3 protein: CASTWGSDTQYF

D gene: -
J gene: TRBJ1-3
V gene: TRBV6-5
CDR3 protein: CASRWESFSGNTIYF

D gene: TRBD1
J gene: TRBJ2-4
V gene: TRBV6-5
CDR3 protein: CASSPPVGRGRSKNF

D gene: -
J gene: TRBJ2-7
V gene: TRBV12-3/TRBV12-4
CDR3 protein: CASSNGGYEQYF

D gene: TRBD1
J gene: TRBJ1-2
V gene: TRBV7-2
CDR3 protein: CASSLRPGQDPGYTF

D gene: TRBD2
J gene: TRBJ2-1
V gene: TRBV7-9
CDR3 protein: CASSLVGGRDNEQFF

D gene: -
J gene: TRBJ2-1
V gene: TRBV5-1
CDR3 protein: CASTPGASGEAGEQFF

D gene: TRBD1
J gene: TRBJ1-1
V gene: TRBV2
CDR3 protein: CASSVDRVNTEAFF

D gene: -
J gene: TRBJ2-2
V gene: TRBV9
CDR3 protein: CASSVGGSTGELFF

D gene: -
J gene: TRBJ1-2
V gene: TRBV11-1
CDR3 protein: CASSLKVSGIGYTF

D gene: TRBD1
J gene: TRBJ1-1
V gene: TRBV27
CDR3 protein: CATARQGAGKAFF

D gene: -
J gene: TRBJ1-4
V gene: TRBV28
CDR3 protein: CASSFTSRMGNEKLFF

D gene: -
J gene: TRBJ2-1
V gene: TRBV4-1
CDR3 protein: CASSLRSYNEQFF

D gene: -
J gene: TRBJ2-7
V gene: TRBV6-5
CDR3 protein: CASRGHHYEQYF

D gene: -
J gene: TRBJ2-1
V gene: TRBV27
CDR3 protein: CASMLLQWGNEQFF

D gene: -
J gene: TRBJ2-3
V gene: TRBV5-6
CDR3 protein: CASSIPERADTQYF

D gene: -
J gene: TRBJ1-4
V gene: TRBV5-6
CDR3 protein: CASSYPTRTGEKLFF

D gene: TRBD1
J gene: TRBJ1-1
V gene: TRBV5-1
CDR3 protein: CASSSGTGGTEAFF

D gene: -
J gene: TRBJ1-3
V gene: TRBV29-1
CDR3 protein: CSVERGRGNTIYF

D gene: -
J gene: TRBJ2-5
V gene: TRBV4-3
CDR3 protein: CASSQDTEIETQYF

D gene: TRBD2
J gene: TRBJ2-7
V gene: TRBV2
CDR3 protein: CAIPKGGTSFDEQYF

D gene: -
J gene: TRBJ2-7
V gene: TRBV28
CDR3 protein: CASRTPGGGTYEQYF

D gene: -
J gene: TRBJ1-5
V gene: TRBV7-2
CDR3 protein: CASSLAERGNQPQHF

D gene: -
J gene: TRBJ2-2
V gene: TRBV9
CDR3 protein: CASSVLSGELFF

D gene: TRBD2
J gene: TRBJ2-4
V gene: TRBV3-1/TRBV3-2
CDR3 protein: CASSPWGGSKMDIQYF

D gene: -
J gene: TRBJ2-5
V gene: TRBV12-3/TRBV12-4
CDR3 protein: CASSFREGKTQYF

D gene: -
J gene: TRBJ1-2
V gene: TRBV9
CDR3 protein: CASSVGGTRRSGYTF

D gene: TRBD2
J gene: TRBJ2-3
V gene: TRBV4-2
CDR3 protein: CASSQEGSAGGQGTQYF

D gene: -
J gene: TRBJ2-1
V gene: TRBV12-3/TRBV12-4
CDR3 protein: CASSPPTYNEQFF

D gene: -
J gene: TRBJ1-4
V gene: TRBV13
CDR3 protein: CASSLWGNSEKLFF

D gene: -
J gene: TRBJ2-5
V gene: TRBV2
CDR3 protein: CASSAPSVFQETQYF

D gene: -
J gene: TRBJ2-7
V gene: TRBV6-5
CDR3 protein: CASSYHIMGYEQYF

D gene: -
J gene: TRBJ2-3
V gene: TRBV14
CDR3 protein: CASSQGNGGKGYTADTQYF

D gene: -
J gene: TRBJ2-7
V gene: TRBV15
CDR3 protein: CATSRLDPYEQYF

D gene: -
J gene: TRBJ2-3
V gene: TRBV5-6
CDR3 protein: CASSLIRGPAGTDTQYF

D gene: -
J gene: TRBJ2-1
V gene: TRBV2
CDR3 protein: CASIIRHYAGDEQFF

D gene: -
J gene: TRBJ1-1
V gene: TRBV5-5
CDR3 protein: CASSLPGGGTEAFF

D gene: -
J gene: TRBJ2-1
V gene: TRBV27
CDR3 protein: CASIGAGDGGNEQFF

D gene: TRBD1
J gene: TRBJ1-5
V gene: TRBV6-5
CDR3 protein: CASNPRQGSNQPQHF

D gene: -
J gene: TRBJ2-1
V gene: TRBV28
CDR3 protein: CASRKPLGEQFF

D gene: -
J gene: TRBJ1-4
V gene: TRBV24-1
CDR3 protein: CATSGGPRDEKLFF

D gene: -
J gene: TRBJ2-7
V gene: TRBV15
CDR3 protein: CATSRSPEGSLYF